Shown below are 21 T cell receptor beta chains from a single sample sequenced in a study of blood T cell repertoires in COVID-19 (TCRdb year 2020). The library was generated by the immunoSEQ multiplex PCR assay. Drawn from immuneACCESS, this table holds only the in-frame rearrangements with V and J called that TCRdb kept. Clones are partly lost; checked studies trace under half to an unresolved V gene and leave the rest unexplained. The sample contains about 83,000 clones, around 90% of them found a single time. The ten largest clones add up to about 3% of the sample. The sequenced material came from peripheral blood. Every receptor here comes from a woman aged 45 to 65 with active or convalescent COVID-19.

The CDR3 DNA is TGTGCCAGCAATCCCTCGGGTAGCACAGATACGCAGTATTTT. This sequence encodes CASNPSGSTDTQYF. The chain carries TRBV6-5 and TRBJ2-3; D is unclear. CDR3 size: 14 residues. Trimming took 7 bases from V and 0 from J, leaving 11 bases between them. Germline loops: CDR1 MNHEY, CDR2 SVGAGI.

The chain joins TRBV18 to TRBJ1-5; 7 bases are a match to TRBD1. The CDR3 extends over 13 amino acids. V lost 3 bases, J lost 7 bases, and 3 bases stayed unmatched. Germline assignment: CDR1 KGHSH and CDR2 LQKENI. The CDR3, as DNA: TGTGCCAGCTCACCTACAGGGGAACAGCCCCAGCATTTT. Its protein is CASSPTGEQPQHF.

J is TRBJ1-2 and V is TRBV12-5; no reliable D call. The CDR3 runs 12 residues. Per the germline V gene, CDR1 is LGHNT and CDR2 is FRNRAP. V lost 1 base to trimming and J lost 3 bases, with 3 bases between them. Written as DNA, the CDR3 is TGTGCTAGTGGTTTGGGGCACTATGGCTACACCTTC. The encoded protein is CASGLGHYGYTF. The full variable domain, rest sourced from reference TRBV12-5 and TRBJ1-2, is DARVTQTPRHKVTEMGQEVTMRCQPILGHNTVFWYRQTMMQGLELLAYFRNRAPLDDSGMPKDRFSAEMPDATLATLKIQPSEPRDSAVYFCASGLGHYGYTFGSGTRLTVV.

The chain links TRBV28 to TRBJ2-1; 9 nucleotides align to TRBD1. Germline V gene sequence: CDR1 MDHEN, CDR2 SYDVKM. The trim removed 6 bases at V and 7 bases at J, leaving 13 bases unmatched. The CDR3 sequence is 16 residues long. This CDR3 is CASSLNRGLFGNEQFF. The DNA of the CDR3 is TGTGCCAGCAGCTTGAACAGGGGGCTTTTTGGGAATGAGCAGTTCTTC.

Ten or more counts support this clone. The J gene is TRBJ2-7, the V gene TRBV2, with 10 bases aligning to TRBD1. The junction had 11 bases not matched to a gene; V was cut back by 7 bases and J by 2 bases. The CDR3 has 16 residues. CDR1 is SNHLY and CDR2 is FYNNEI in the germline V gene. The CDR3 loop is CASTGRGQGSPYEQYF. The CDR3, as DNA: TGTGCCAGCACGGGTCGGGGACAGGGGTCTCCCTACGAGCAGTACTTC.

This sequence joins TRBV4-2 and TRBJ1-6; D not certain. V shed 1 base and J shed 0 bases, with 13 bases lying between them. Looked up from germline, CDR1 is LGHNA and CDR2 is YNFKEQ. The length of the CDR3 is 18 residues. CDR3 protein: CASSQVEGGSSYNSPLHF. The CDR3 DNA is TGTGCCAGCAGCCAAGTTGAGGGTGGAAGCTCCTATAATTCACCCCTCCACTTT.

The CDR3 coding sequence is TGTGCCAGCAGTACACCTAGGACAGGCTATAATTCACCCCTCCACTTT. Its protein product is CASSTPRTGYNSPLHF. V usage is TRBV27 and J usage is TRBJ1-6; 7 bases agree with TRBD1. The CDR3 is made up of 16 amino acids. In germline, CDR1 is MNHEY, CDR2 SMNVEV (reference sequence). Losses at the gene ends were 5 bases for V and 3 bases for J; bases not matched to a gene: 7.

V and J are TRBV5-1 and TRBJ1-1; D is unresolved. Germline loops: CDR1 SGHRS, CDR2 YFSETQ. V was trimmed by 0 bases and J by 4 bases, leaving 16 bases between them. The CDR3 runs 16 residues. The CDR3 protein is CASSLAIGEGRTEAFF. The CDR3 DNA reads TGCGCCAGCAGCTTGGCCATCGGGGAAGGGCGCACTGAAGCTTTCTTT. Combining the CDR3 with reference TRBV5-1 and TRBJ1-1 gives the whole variable domain KAGVTQTPRYLIKTRGQQVTLSCSPISGHRSVSWYQQTPGQGLQFLFEYFSETQRNKGNFPGRFSGRQFSNSRSEMNVSTLELGDSALYLCASSLAIGEGRTEAFFGQGTRLTVV.

Only one count was recorded for this clone. J is TRBJ1-6 and V is TRBV25-1; D perhaps matches TRBD1 (6 bases). Germline V CDR1 and CDR2: MGHDK, SYGVNS. V lost 7 bases, J lost 12 bases, and 13 bases lay in between. This CDR3 is 12 amino acids long. CDR3: CASIDRIGPLHF. CDR3 DNA sequence: TGTGCCAGCATCGACAGGATAGGACCCCTCCACTTT.

The chain has TRBV9 and TRBJ1-6; D unclear. This CDR3 is built from 14 residues. V lost 0 bases, J lost 11 bases, and 12 bases lay in between. CDR1 and CDR2 from the germline V gene are SGDLS and YYNGEE. This CDR3 reads CASSVDIPEAPLHF. Here the CDR3 DNA reads TGTGCCAGCAGCGTAGATATTCCGGAGGCACCCCTCCACTTT.

The DNA for the CDR3 is TGTGCCAGCAGTTCAAGCCTGGCGGGGGGGCTGAATGAGCAGTTCTTC. The encoded protein is CASSSSLAGGLNEQFF. The chain uses TRBV27 and TRBJ2-1; 9 positions match TRBD2. V was pared by 4 bases and J by 7 bases, with 11 bases of the junction left unmatched. The length of the CDR3 is 16 residues. Per germline, CDR1 MNHEY and CDR2 SMNVEV (reference sequence).

V and J are TRBV2 and TRBJ1-2, with D possibly matching TRBD1 (6 bases). Germline V gene sequence: CDR1 SNHLY, CDR2 FYNNEI. This CDR3 is 13 amino acids long. Trimming removed 2 bases from V and 7 bases from J, with 11 bases in between. The CDR3 spells CASSEQGLGGYTF. CDR3 coding DNA: TGTGCCAGCAGTGAACAGGGGTTAGGTGGCTACACCTTC. Full variable domain (missing parts from reference TRBV2 and TRBJ1-2): EPEVTQTPSHQVTQMGQEVILRCVPISNHLYFYWYRQILGQKVEFLVSFYNNEISEKSEIFDDQFSVERPDGSNFTLKIRSTKLEDSAMYFCASSEQGLGGYTFGSGTRLTVV.

The CDR3 loop reads CASSLAGTGGPYEQYF. Written as DNA, the CDR3 is TGTGCCAGCAGCTTAGCGGGGACAGGGGGCCCCTACGAGCAGTACTTC. The rearrangement joins TRBV11-1 to TRBJ2-7; 12 nucleotides line up with TRBD1. CDR3 size: 16 residues. J was trimmed by 2 bases and V by 0 bases; bases with no gene match: 2. Germline CDR1 reads SGHAT; CDR2 reads FQDESV (reference sequence).

The chain combines TRBV7-2 with TRBJ2-1, with a possible D match to TRBD2 (7 bases). The germline V gene has CDR1 SGHTA and CDR2 FQGNSA. Trimming took 5 bases from V and 6 from J, leaving 23 bases between them. This CDR3 contains 17 residues. Here the CDR3 reads CASSPGPGGGNGNEQFF. The CDR3, as DNA: TGTGCCAGCAGCCCCGGACCGGGCGGGGGCAATGGCAATGAGCAGTTCTTC.

This chain connects TRBV7-3 to TRBJ2-4; TRBD1 matches at 8 bases. The V gene end was trimmed by 5 bases and the J gene end by 5 bases; junction bases not matched to a gene: 8. Germline V CDR1 and CDR2: SGHTA, FQGTGA. The CDR3 totals 15 residues. For the CDR3, the DNA is TGTGCCAGCAGCCCGGGGAGGACAGGGCAAAACATTCAGTACTTC. Amino acid sequence: CASSPGRTGQNIQYF.

The chain combines TRBV7-2 with TRBJ2-5, with a tentative D call TRBD2 (6 bases). V lost 7 bases to trimming and J lost 7 bases, with 16 bases between them. The CDR3 has 13 residues. CDR1 and CDR2 from the germline V gene are SGHTA and FQGNSA. The CDR3 sequence: CASTSTREGTQYF. Here the CDR3 DNA reads TGTGCCAGCACCTCGACTAGGGAAGGGACCCAGTACTTC.

Comments on this clone: An end of the junction differs from the germline gene, which may be a read error. The rearrangement joins TRBV5-6 to TRBJ1-2, with a tentative D call TRBD1 (6 bases). This CDR3 comprises 14 residues. Germline loops: CDR1 SGHDT, CDR2 YYEEEE. In DNA form, the CDR3 reads TGTGCCAGCACCTTGGGACAAGCTAACTATGGCTACACCTTC. This gives the protein CASTLGQANYGYTF.

This clone was counted a single time. The chain joins TRBV10-3 to TRBJ1-2, with TRBD1 as a possible D gene (5 bases). Trimming stripped 4 bases from V and 6 bases from J, with 9 bases between. Germline values: CDR1 ENHRY, CDR2 SYGVKD. The CDR3 is 12 amino acids. The CDR3 loop reads CAISGGFDGYTF. The CDR3 nucleotides are TGTGCCATCAGTGGGGGCTTTGATGGCTACACCTTC.

The rearrangement joins TRBV9 to TRBJ2-3; 8 positions agree with TRBD2. Germline V lookup: CDR1 SGDLS, CDR2 YYNGEE. With 1 base clipped from V and 6 bases from J, the junction kept 4 bases outside the gene matches. CDR3 length: 14 amino acids. The CDR3 loop is CASSVSGGEDTQYF. The CDR3, as DNA: TGTGCCAGCAGCGTAAGCGGGGGCGAGGATACGCAGTATTTT.

The V gene is TRBV10-1, the J gene TRBJ1-1; 7 bases fit TRBD1. CDR1 and CDR2 (germline): WNHNN, SYGVQD (reference sequence). The CDR3 extends over 15 amino acids. The trim removed 6 bases at V and 3 bases at J, leaving 10 bases unmatched. CDR3 residues: CASSTGAFRHTEAFF. The CDR3, as DNA: TGCGCCAGCAGCACAGGGGCTTTTCGGCACACTGAAGCTTTCTTT.

The rearrangement joins TRBV20-1 to TRBJ2-2; D perhaps matches TRBD1 (6 bases). The germline CDR1 and CDR2 sequences are DFQATT and SNEGSKA (reference sequence). The germline V and J ends were trimmed by 3 bases and 0 bases, with 11 bases remaining between them. The CDR3 runs 15 residues. The CDR3 sequence is CSASGRTANTGELFF. For the CDR3, the DNA is TGCAGTGCTAGTGGTAGGACAGCGAACACCGGGGAGCTGTTTTTT.